This paragraph covers one T cell receptor beta chain sequence. Using a J-beta primer mix together with a sample-barcoded 5' primer, a second PCR was run for about 6 to 11 cycles. TCRdb used MiXCR to reprocess the 5' RACE reads, holding one entry per CDR3 protein. The profile shows 1.2 million to 1.5 million distinct CDR3 sequences, 55% to 75% of them singletons. These data are taken from a study of blood T cells in healthy people across ages. The CDR3 runs 14 residues. V lost 7 bases to trimming and J lost 6 bases, with 20 bases between them. Germline CDR1 is SQVTM and CDR2 is ANQGSEA. Those donating, healthy Caucasian individuals from Russia, were aged roughly 6 to 90.

The material sequenced was blood. This receptor was taken from a man in his late teens or twenties in good health. The rearrangement links TRBV29-1 to TRBJ2-3; TRBD1 is a possible D gene (5 bases). CDR3 sequence: CSARQGTLTDTQYF. The CDR3 bases are TGCAGCGCCCGGCAGGGCACTCTGACCGATACGCAGTATTTT.